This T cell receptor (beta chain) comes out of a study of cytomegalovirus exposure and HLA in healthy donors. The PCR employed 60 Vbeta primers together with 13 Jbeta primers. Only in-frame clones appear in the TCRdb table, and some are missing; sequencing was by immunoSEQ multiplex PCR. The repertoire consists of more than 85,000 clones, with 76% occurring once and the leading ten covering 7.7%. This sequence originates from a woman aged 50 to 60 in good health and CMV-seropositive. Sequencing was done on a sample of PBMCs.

CDR3 in amino acids: CASSRNGLGTDTQYF. The CDR3, as DNA: TGTGCCAGCAGCCGAAACGGACTAGGCACAGATACGCAGTATTTT. The rearrangement uses TRBV7-2 and TRBJ2-3, with 7 bases identical to TRBD2. Germline V gives CDR1 SGHTA, CDR2 FQGNSA. V was pared by 5 bases and J by 1 base, with 6 bases of the junction left unmatched. The CDR3 runs to 15 residues.